The clone carrying this T cell receptor (beta chain) has a handful of counts. The antigen is undetermined. V gave up 1 base and J gave up 3 bases, with 9 bases separating them. The CDR3 consists of 13 residues. Germline assignment: CDR1 GTSNPN and CDR2 SVGIG (reference sequence). The sample originates from a study of blood T cells in healthy people across ages. The wider study: In model experiments, template switching was able to capture about one barcoded beta molecule for every two T cells that were present.

Combining a sample-barcoded 5' primer with a J-beta primer mix, a second PCR ran for roughly 7 to 12 cycles. MiXCR, applied by TCRdb to the 5' RACE reads, yields one record per CDR3 protein. The profile shows 780,000 or so distinct CDR3 sequences, roughly 25% of them singletons. Findings and limits, study-wide: Significant beta diversity loss was already apparent by age 40, declining roughly linearly.

In addition, the sample was reused for a study of T cells of mothers and their children. That paper notes: Thymic selection molds TCR recombination output in a comparable way in related and unrelated pairs. Persistent microchimeric T cell clones were sought, and none were detected.

The specimen sequenced was blood. This chain uses TRBV30 with TRBJ1-2; tentative D call: TRBD1 (6 bases). The sequence derives from a boy aged 5-17 years in good health. The CDR3 region is CAWSGDIDYGYTF. The DNA of the CDR3 is TGTGCCTGGAGTGGGGACATCGACTATGGCTACACCTTC.